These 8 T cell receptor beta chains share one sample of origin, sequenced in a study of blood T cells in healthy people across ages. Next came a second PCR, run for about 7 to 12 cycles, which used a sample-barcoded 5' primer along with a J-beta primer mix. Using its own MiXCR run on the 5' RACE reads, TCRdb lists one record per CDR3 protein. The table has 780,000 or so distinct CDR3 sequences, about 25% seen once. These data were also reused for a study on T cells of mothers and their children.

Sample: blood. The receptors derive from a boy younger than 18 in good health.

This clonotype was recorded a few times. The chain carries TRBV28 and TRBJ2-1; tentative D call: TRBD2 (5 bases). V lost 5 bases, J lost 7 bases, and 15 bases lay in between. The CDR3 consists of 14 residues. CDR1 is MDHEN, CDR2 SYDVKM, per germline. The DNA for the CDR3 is TGTGCCAGCAGTCCCCTTCTCCGGGGAAATGAGCAGTTCTTC. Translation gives CASSPLLRGNEQFF. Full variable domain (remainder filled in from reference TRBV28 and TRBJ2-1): DVKVTQSSRYLVKRTGEKVFLECVQDMDHENMFWYRQDPGLGLRLIYFSYDVKMKEKGDIPEGYSVSREKKERFSLILESASTNQTSMYLCASSPLLRGNEQFFGPGTRLTVL.

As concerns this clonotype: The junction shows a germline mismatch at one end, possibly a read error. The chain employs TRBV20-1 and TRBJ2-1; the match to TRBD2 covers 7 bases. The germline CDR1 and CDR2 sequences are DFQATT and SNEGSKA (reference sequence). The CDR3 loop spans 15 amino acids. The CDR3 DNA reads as TGCAGTGCCCTCCCAACTAGCGCGTTTGGGAATGAGCAGCTCTTC. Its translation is CSALPTSAFGNEQLF.

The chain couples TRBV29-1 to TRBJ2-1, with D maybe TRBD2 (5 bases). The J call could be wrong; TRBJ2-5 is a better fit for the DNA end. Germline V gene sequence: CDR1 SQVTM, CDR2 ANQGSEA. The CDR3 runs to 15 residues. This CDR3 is CSVELEWLAVETQYF. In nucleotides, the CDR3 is TGCAGCGTTGAATTAGAGTGGCTAGCTGTCGAGACCCAGTACTTC.

CDR3 residues: CASSFGFPRTGATNEKLFF. CDR3 nucleotides: TGTGCCAGCAGTTTTGGTTTCCCGCGGACAGGTGCAACTAATGAAAAACTGTTTTTT. The chain links TRBV28 to TRBJ1-4; 7 positions match TRBD1. The germline gives CDR1 MDHEN, CDR2 SYDVKM. V lost 3 bases to trimming and J lost 0 bases; unmatched junction nucleotides: 13. The CDR3 runs to 19 residues.

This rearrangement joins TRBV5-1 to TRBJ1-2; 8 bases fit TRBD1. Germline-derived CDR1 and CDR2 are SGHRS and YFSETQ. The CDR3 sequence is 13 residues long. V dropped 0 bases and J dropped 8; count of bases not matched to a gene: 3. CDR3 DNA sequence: TGCGCCAGCAGCTTGGATGGGACAGGAGGCTACACCTTC. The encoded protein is CASSLDGTGGYTF.

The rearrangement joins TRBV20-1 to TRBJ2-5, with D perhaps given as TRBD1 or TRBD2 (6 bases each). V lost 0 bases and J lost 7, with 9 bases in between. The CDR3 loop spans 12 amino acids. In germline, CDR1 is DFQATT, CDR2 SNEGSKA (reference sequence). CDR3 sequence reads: CSAREGGWTQYF. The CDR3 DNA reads TGCAGTGCTAGAGAGGGGGGCTGGACCCAGTACTTC.

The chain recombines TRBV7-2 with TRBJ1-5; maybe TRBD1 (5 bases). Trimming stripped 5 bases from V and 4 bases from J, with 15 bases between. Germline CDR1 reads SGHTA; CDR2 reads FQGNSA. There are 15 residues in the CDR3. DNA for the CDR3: TGTGCCAGCAGCCTAACCGGGACTCAAAATCAGCCCCAGCATTTT. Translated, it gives CASSLTGTQNQPQHF.

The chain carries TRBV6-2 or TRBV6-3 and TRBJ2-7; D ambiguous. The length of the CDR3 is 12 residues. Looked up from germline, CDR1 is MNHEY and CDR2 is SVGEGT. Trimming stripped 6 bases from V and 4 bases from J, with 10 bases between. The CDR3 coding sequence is TGTGCCAGCAGAGACGAACTGTACGAGCAGTACTTC. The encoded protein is CASRDELYEQYF.